Sequencing of this T cell receptor (beta chain) was carried out in a study of blood T cell repertoires in COVID-19. The CDR3 runs 13 residues. The V end was cut by 2 bases, the J end by 2 bases, with 6 bases between. CDR1 and CDR2 from the germline V gene are ENHRY and SYGVKD. Measured with immunoSEQ multiplex PCR; TCRdb has only the in-frame clones, and not every one. The data contain more than 80,000 clones, approximately 85% of them singletons. The rearrangement joins TRBV10-3 to TRBJ1-2; D remains ambiguous. The receptor was isolated from a woman aged 80 or over with COVID-19, enrolled during active disease. Specimen: peripheral blood. The CDR3 sequence is CAISEGRNYGYTF. The CDR3, as DNA: TGTGCCATCAGTGAGGGCAGAAACTATGGCTACACCTTC.